This T cell receptor (beta chain) was found in a study of T-cell reconstitution after alpha-beta-depleted transplantation in children. The V end was cut by 0 bases, the J end by 1 base, with 16 bases between. CDR1 and CDR2 from the germline V gene are ENHRY and SYGVKD. The length of the CDR3 is 17 residues. Molecular barcoding with unique molecular identifiers was used for the TCRbeta library. TCRdb re-derived calls from the PCR reads in MiXCR, one entry per CDR3 protein. The sample carries some 340,000 distinct CDR3 sequences, about a tenth recorded once. The sequencing used PBMCs from the stem cell graft donor, collected from the stem cell graft. The V call is TRBV10-3, the J call TRBJ2-7; D call uncertain. The source of this sequence is a human donor who donated a stem cell graft to a child with acute lymphoblastic leukemia. CDR3 in amino acids: CAISESRFYNQSYEQYF. CDR3 DNA: TGTGCCATCAGTGAGTCGAGGTTTTACAACCAATCCTACGAGCAGTACTTC.